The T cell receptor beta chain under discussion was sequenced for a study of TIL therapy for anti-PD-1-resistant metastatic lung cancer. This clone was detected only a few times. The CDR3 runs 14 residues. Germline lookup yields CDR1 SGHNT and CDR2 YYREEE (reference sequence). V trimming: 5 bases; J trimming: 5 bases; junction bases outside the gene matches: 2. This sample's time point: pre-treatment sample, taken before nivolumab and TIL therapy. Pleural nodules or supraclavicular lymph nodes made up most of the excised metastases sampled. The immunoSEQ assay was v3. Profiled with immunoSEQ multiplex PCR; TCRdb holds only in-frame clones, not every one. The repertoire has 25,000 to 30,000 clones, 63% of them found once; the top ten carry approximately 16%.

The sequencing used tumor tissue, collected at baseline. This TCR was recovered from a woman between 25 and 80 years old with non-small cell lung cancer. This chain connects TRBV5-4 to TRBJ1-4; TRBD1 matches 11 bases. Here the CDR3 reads CASSRDRGNEKLFF. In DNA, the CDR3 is TGTGCCAGCAGTCGGGACAGGGGGAATGAAAAACTGTTTTTT.